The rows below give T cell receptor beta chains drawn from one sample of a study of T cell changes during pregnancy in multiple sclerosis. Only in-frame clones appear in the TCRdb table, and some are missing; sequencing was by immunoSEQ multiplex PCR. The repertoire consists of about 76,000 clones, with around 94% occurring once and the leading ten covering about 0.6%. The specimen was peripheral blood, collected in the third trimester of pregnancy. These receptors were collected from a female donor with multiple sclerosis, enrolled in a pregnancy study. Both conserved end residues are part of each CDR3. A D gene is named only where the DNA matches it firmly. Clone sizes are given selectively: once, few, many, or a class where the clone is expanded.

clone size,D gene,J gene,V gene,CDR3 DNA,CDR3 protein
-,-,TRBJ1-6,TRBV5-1,TGCGCCAGCAGCGAGGAAGGGGCAAGCCTCCACTTT,CASSEEGASLHF
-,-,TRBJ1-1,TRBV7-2,TGTGCCAGCAGCCTTCGCCGCCAGGCCCCTGAAGCTTTCTTT,CASSLRRQAPEAFF
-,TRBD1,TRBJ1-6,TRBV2,TGTGCCAGCAGTTTCAGACAGGGTGAGGATAATTCACCCCTCCACTTT,CASSFRQGEDNSPLHF
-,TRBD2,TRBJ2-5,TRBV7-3,TGTGCCAGCAGCTTAGGGCTAGCGGGGGCCCAAGAGACCCAGTACTTC,CASSLGLAGAQETQYF
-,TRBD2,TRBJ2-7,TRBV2,TGTGCCAGCAGCGGACTAGCGGGCGAGCAGTACTTC,CASSGLAGEQYF
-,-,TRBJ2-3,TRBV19,TGTGCCAGTAGCACCCAGACAGTCCGTAGCACAGATACGCAGTATTTT,CASSTQTVRSTDTQYF
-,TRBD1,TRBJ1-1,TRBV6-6,TGTGCCAGCAGTTCGAGGACAGGGGATCCTGAAGCTTTCTTT,CASSSRTGDPEAFF
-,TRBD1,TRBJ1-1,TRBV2,TGTACCCCGGGACAGGGCACTGAAGCTTTCTTT,CTPGQGTEAFF
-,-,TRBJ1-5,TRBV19,TGTGCCAGTACTGACAGGAGCCGCAATCAGCCCCAGCATTTT,CASTDRSRNQPQHF
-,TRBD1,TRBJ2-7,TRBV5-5,TGTGCCAGCAGCTGGACAGGGGAGGAGCAGTACTTC,CASSWTGEEQYF
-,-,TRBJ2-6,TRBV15,TGTGCCACCAGCAGAGGGAGAGACCCTGGGGCCAACGTCCTGACTTTC,CATSRGRDPGANVLTF
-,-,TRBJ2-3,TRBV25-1,TGTGCCAGCACCTTCCCGGGACTCATTGGAGGTTGGGCAGATACGCAGTATTTT,CASTFPGLIGGWADTQYF
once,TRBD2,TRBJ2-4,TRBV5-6,TGTGCCAGCAGGGTCAGCGGGGGCAAAAACATTCAGTACTTC,CASRVSGGKNIQYF
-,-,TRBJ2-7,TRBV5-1,TGCGCCAGCAGCTTGGCGGGGGTCGGGTTCCTCCCCGTCTACGAGCAGTACTTC,CASSLAGVGFLPVYEQYF
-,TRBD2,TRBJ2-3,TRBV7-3,TGTGCCAGCAGCTTAGGTTGGCTAGCGGGGAGGTCAGATACGCAGTATTTT,CASSLGWLAGRSDTQYF
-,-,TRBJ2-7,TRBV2,TGTGCCAGCAGTGAGGACTCTGGTAACTACGAGCAGTACTTC,CASSEDSGNYEQYF
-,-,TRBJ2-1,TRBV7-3,TGTGCCAGCAGCTTAAGTCGGCTAGCACCCAATGAGCAGTTCTTC,CASSLSRLAPNEQFF
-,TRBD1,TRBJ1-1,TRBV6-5,TGTGCCACCAGGGACAGCCAAATGAACACTGAAGCTTTCTTT,CATRDSQMNTEAFF
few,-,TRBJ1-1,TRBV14,TGTGCCAGCAGTGGTCGGACTGAAGCTTTCTTT,CASSGRTEAFF
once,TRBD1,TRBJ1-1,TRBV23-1,TGCGCCAGCAGTCGCCTTAAGGCGACAGGGCAGAGATGGAACACTGAAGCTTTCTTT,CASSRLKATGQRWNTEAFF
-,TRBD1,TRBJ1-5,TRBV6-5,TGTGCCAGCAGGGGGACAGGGAGTAATCAGCCCCAGCATTTT,CASRGTGSNQPQHF
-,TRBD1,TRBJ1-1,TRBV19,TGTGCCAGTAGTATCAACAGGGGGGTCCCTGAAGCTTTCTTT,CASSINRGVPEAFF
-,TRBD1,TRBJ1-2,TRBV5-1,TGCGCCAGCAGCTCGACGACAGGGGGGTATGGCTACACCTTC,CASSSTTGGYGYTF